This note documents a single T cell receptor beta chain sequence. There is no known antigen for this receptor. No base quality values were provided; no much bigger clone lies one nucleotide off. Participants in the prospective study were enrolled through a virtual design, were aged 18 to 89 years, and lived in under 25 United States geographic areas. To assign participants to cohorts, the prospective study relied on clinical history that participants themselves reported in a screening survey and a study questionnaire. Recovered participants in ImmuneRACE Cohort 3 were defined by two consecutive negative NP/OP PCR tests, clearance by a healthcare professional, or resolution of symptoms. In the prospective study, mobile phlebotomists collected whole blood, serum and a nasopharyngeal or oropharyngeal swab from each participant. Over a roughly two-month period, participants in the prospective study had the option of providing additional blood draws and questionnaires. Prospective study blood samples were shipped either frozen or at room temperature before DNA extraction.

The entry originates in a study of blood T cell repertoires in COVID-19 (TCRdb year 2020). Regarding the study in general: Samples from collaborators originated in the United States, Italy and Spain and spanned both the acute and convalescent phases of COVID-19. The dataset comprised deeply sampled blood TCRbeta repertoires from subjects exposed to, actively infected with, or recovered from COVID-19. The material from the prospective study consisted of cDNA or gDNA derived from T cells, B-cell-depleted T cells, or PBMCs. The repertoires were made available in a free public database intended to serve as a resource for research on the immune response to SARS-CoV-2. Samples came from the ongoing ImmuneRACE study (first 160 participants) plus 1,254 subjects from 6 global collaborators. Sample metadata almost always included a de-identified subject ID, COVID-19 status, age in years and sex. Where HLA class I and class II types were available, the types were taken from metadata supplied by the sample provider, not from assay-based typing.

Paper-wide results and their limitations: The quantity of clinical and demographic metadata differed by source and by participant and was supplied without curation.

The immunoSEQ Assay, a bias-controlled multiplex PCR, was used to amplify TCRbeta CDR3 regions from genomic DNA. The authors processed their data as follows. The number of nucleated cells in each sample was estimated from the amplification of reference gene primers within the assay. To quantify the absolute abundance of each unique TCRbeta CDR3 rearrangement, sequence reads were collapsed and filtered. For each sample, productive Simpson clonality was calculated as the square root of Simpson's diversity index across productive rearrangements. TCRdb stores this immuneACCESS table with in-frame sequences only. Part of the clones is absent; in the studies checked, under half of the shortfall reflects unresolved V genes, and no reason is known for the rest. Clone size and V and J calls were adopted from that table, with D and trimming inferred from the DNA. This sample lists around 170,000 clones; just over 85% were detected once. The ten largest clonotypes hold more than 8.5% of the sample.

CDR1 and CDR2 were assigned from the germline V gene as SQVTM and ANQGSEA. The CDR3 covers 12 residues, taking in both the cysteine and the phenylalanine. The kept DNA is CDR3 alone, 36 bases in frame from the first base. Sequences were obtained from PBMCs or T cells enriched from blood (not recorded which). The clonotype comes from a woman aged 18 to 35 who had recovered from COVID-19. Recombination joined TRBV29-1 with TRBJ2-7, and possibly TRBD2, on 6 matching bases. The CDR3 sequence is CSAGEDHYEQYF. The bases read TGCAGTGCCGGGGAGGACCACTACGAGCAGTACTTC.